These 2 T cell receptor beta chains were sequenced from one sample in a study of neoadjuvant anti-PD-1 for oral cavity cancer. Only in-frame clones appear in the TCRdb table, and some are missing; sequencing was by immunoSEQ multiplex PCR. This table has roughly 13,000 clones, around 75% appearing once. The starting material was PBMCs, obtained before nivolumab (anti-PD-1) treatment. The receptors here all came from a person aged 35-79 years with oral cavity squamous cell carcinoma.

This chain connects TRBV6-5 to TRBJ1-4, with D perhaps matching TRBD1 (5 bases). Germline assignment: CDR1 MNHEY and CDR2 SVGAGI. CDR3 length: 11 amino acids. V was shortened by 6 bases and J by 10 bases, with 9 bases between the two germline ends. The CDR3 DNA sequence: TGTGCCAGCAGGGGGGGACGAAAACTGTTTTTT. Translated, it gives CASRGGRKLFF.

V is TRBV5-5 and J is TRBJ2-3; the match to TRBD1 covers 10 bases. V lost 4 bases to trimming and J lost 1 base; unmatched junction nucleotides: 6. Germline V gives CDR1 SGHKS, CDR2 YYEKEE (reference sequence). The CDR3 covers 16 residues. The CDR3 region has the DNA TGTGCCAGCAGCCGGGGACAGGGGATAGGCACAGATACGCAGTATTTT. This gives the protein CASSRGQGIGTDTQYF.